This TCR beta chain was found in a study of T-cell reconstitution after alpha-beta-depleted transplantation in children (dated by TCRdb to 2016 to 2018). Describing the broader study: T-cell immune reconstitution after TCRalphabeta/CD19-depleted allogeneic hematopoietic cell transplantation in children was quantitatively tracked in the study by means of TCR repertoire profiling. What the study reported, not specific to this receptor: Apparently early alphabetaT-cell count recovery about two months after transplant reportedly relied on only several hundred rapidly expanded clones derived from non-depleted graft cells. Over subsequent months, a decline in hyperexpanded clone frequencies was noted, and after one year, T-cell counts and TCRbeta diversity were mostly ascribed to newly produced T cells. The high TCRbeta diversity at day 60 in some patients was ascribed to recipient T cells and intrathymic progenitors that had survived conditioning.

This sample's treatment or condition label indicates: allogeneic hematopoietic cell transplantation with graft depleted of TCRalphabeta T cells and CD19 B cells. The transplant recipients were children given TCRalphabeta/CD19-depleted allogeneic hematopoietic cell grafts. The method behind the library was PCR. The sequencing machine was an Illumina HiSeq 2500. TCR library preparation used molecular barcoding, with unique molecular identifiers applied to normalize quantification of the TCRbeta repertoire. Using fastp trimming at Q25 and MiXCR clonotype assembly, TCRdb reanalyzed the public sequencing data and kept in-frame beta chains. Merged by CDR3 protein, the rows form single entries marked with the most common genes and DNA. The sample profile shows hundreds of thousands of distinct CDR3 sequences; under 25% of them were found once. The ten largest clones represent over 12% of the sample. Remarks on this clonotype: The specificity of this receptor is unknown. The sample holds no much larger clone one base away, and base qualities are not on file.

The CDR3, cysteine through phenylalanine, is 17 amino acids long. The retained sequence is limited to the CDR3, 51 bases, with the frame set at the first base. CDR1 and CDR2 (SGHRS, YFSETQ) derive from the germline V gene. V gives up 5 bases and J gives up 0 bases, and the segment between their germline ends measures 15 bases. The input for sequencing was PBMCs, mostly from graft donor cells, taken 360 days after TCRalphabeta/CD19-depleted stem cell transplant. The source is a boy under three years old who had a stem cell transplant for acute myeloid leukemia, so the T cells may come from the graft donor. Recombination connected TRBV5-1 to TRBJ2-6; the D gene lacks a confident call. The nucleotide sequence is given as TGCGCCAGCAGTGCCGTCCCTAAGGGCTCTGGGGCCAACGTCCTGACTTTC. Its protein reads: CASSAVPKGSGANVLTF.